The T cell receptor (beta chain) described here comes from a study of CD8 T cells in ankylosing spondylitis. Study-level results: Earlier authors reported some of these motif variants in reactive arthritis synovial fluid and blood. Reportedly, matched ankylosing spondylitis synovial fluid was significantly enriched for disease-linked clones.

Scientists made TCR beta libraries using quantitative 5'-RACE with molecular barcodes. TCRdb recomputed calls from the 5' RACE reads with MiXCR, one row per CDR3 protein. Among about 240,000 distinct CDR3 sequences listed, around 9.1% were seen once. Ten or more counts support this clonotype. Its specificity is not known. The origin of this receptor is a male donor with ankylosing spondylitis or in good health (not recorded which). Sequencing was done on a sample of blood, either unsorted or a sorted T cell fraction (not recorded which).

CDR3 residues: CASSRMTSGVNEQFF. DNA of the CDR3: TGTGCCAGCAGCCGTATGACTAGCGGGGTCAATGAGCAGTTCTTC. The chain couples TRBV14 to TRBJ2-1, with 11 nucleotides matching TRBD2. This CDR3 is 15 amino acids long. Germline CDR1 and CDR2: SGHDN and FVKESK. J lost 6 bases, V lost 4 bases, and 5 bases had no gene match.